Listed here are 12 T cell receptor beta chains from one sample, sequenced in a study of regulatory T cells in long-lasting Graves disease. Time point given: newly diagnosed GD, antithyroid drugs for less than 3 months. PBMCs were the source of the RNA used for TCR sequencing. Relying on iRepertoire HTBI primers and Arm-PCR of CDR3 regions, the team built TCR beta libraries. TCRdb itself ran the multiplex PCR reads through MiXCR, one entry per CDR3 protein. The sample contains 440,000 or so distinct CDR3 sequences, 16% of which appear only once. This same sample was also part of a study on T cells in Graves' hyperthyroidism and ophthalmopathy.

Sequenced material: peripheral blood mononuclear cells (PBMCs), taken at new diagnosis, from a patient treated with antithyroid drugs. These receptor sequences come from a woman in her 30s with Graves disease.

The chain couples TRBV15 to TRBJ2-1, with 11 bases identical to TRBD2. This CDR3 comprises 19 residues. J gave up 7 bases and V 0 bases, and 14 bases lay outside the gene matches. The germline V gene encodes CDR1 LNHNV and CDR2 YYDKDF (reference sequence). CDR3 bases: TGTGCCACCAGCAGAGAGCCGGGACTAGCGGCCATGGGTCCGAATGAGCAGTTCTTC. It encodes CATSREPGLAAMGPNEQFF.

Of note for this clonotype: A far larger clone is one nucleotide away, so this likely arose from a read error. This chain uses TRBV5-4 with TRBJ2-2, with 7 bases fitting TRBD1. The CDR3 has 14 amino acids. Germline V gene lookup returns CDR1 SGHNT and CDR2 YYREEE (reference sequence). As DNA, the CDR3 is TGCGCCAGCAGCTTCGGGACAGATACCGGGGAGCTGTTTTTT. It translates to CASSFGTDTGELFF.

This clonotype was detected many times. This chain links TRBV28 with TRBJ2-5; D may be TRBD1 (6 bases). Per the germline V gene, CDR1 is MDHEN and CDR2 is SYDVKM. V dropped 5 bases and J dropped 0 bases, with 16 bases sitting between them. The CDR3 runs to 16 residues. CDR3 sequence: CASSLTPWTDQETQYF. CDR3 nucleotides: TGTGCCAGCAGTCTAACCCCCTGGACAGACCAAGAGACCCAGTACTTC.

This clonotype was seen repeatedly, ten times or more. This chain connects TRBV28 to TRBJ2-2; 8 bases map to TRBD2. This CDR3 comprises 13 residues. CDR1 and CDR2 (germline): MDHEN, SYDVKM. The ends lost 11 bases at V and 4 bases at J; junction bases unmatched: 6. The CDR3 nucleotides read TGTGCCGTCAGCGGGAGCCCCACCGGGGAGCTGTTTTTT. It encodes CAVSGSPTGELFF.

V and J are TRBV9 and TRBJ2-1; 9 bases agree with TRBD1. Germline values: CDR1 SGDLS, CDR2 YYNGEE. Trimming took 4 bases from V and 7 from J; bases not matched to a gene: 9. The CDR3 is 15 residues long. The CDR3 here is CASSLPGQGSNEQFF. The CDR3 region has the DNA TGTGCCAGCAGCCTCCCGGGACAGGGATCAAATGAGCAGTTCTTC.

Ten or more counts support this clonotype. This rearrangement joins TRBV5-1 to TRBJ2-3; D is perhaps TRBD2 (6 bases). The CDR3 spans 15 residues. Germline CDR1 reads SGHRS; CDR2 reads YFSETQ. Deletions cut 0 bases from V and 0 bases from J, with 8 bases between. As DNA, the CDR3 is TGCGCCAGCAGCTTGGAACTAGCTAGCACAGATACGCAGTATTTT. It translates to CASSLELASTDTQYF. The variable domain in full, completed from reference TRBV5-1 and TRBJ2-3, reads KAGVTQTPRYLIKTRGQQVTLSCSPISGHRSVSWYQQTPGQGLQFLFEYFSETQRNKGNFPGRFSGRQFSNSRSEMNVSTLELGDSALYLCASSLELASTDTQYFGPGTRLTVL.

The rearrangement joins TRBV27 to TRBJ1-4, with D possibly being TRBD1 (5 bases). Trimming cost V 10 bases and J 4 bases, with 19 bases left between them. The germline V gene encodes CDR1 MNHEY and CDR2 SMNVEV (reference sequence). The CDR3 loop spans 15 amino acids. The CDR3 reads CAIPLRTPFNEKLFF. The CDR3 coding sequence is TGTGCCATCCCACTAAGGACACCCTTTAATGAAAAACTGTTTTTT.

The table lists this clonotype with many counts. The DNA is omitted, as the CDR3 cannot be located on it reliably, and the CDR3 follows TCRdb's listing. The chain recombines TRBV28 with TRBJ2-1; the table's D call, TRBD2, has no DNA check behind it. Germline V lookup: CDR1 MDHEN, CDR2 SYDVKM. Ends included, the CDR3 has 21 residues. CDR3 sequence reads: CASSLAGLAVFSSGQGHGLLF.

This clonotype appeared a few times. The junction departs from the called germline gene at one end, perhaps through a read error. The CDR3 DNA follows: TGCGCCAGCAGCTTGGCCGGGGGCCTGCCTGCCTTT. Translation: CASSLAGGLPAF. This chain joins TRBV5-1 and TRBJ1-3; a possible D gene is TRBD1 (6 bases). This CDR3 has 12 amino acids. The germline V gene has CDR1 SGHRS and CDR2 YFSETQ.

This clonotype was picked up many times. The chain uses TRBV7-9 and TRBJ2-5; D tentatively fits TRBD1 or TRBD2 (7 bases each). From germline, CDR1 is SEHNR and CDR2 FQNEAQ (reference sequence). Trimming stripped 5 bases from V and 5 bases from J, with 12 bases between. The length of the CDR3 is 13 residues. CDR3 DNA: TGTGCCAGCAGCCGACAGGGAGGGGAGACCCAGTACTTC. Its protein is CASSRQGGETQYF.

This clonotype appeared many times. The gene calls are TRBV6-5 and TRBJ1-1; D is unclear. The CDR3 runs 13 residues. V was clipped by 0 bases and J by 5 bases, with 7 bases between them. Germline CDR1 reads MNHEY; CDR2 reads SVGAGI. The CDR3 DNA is TGTGCCAGCAGTTACTCGGTTCGGACTGAAGCTTTCTTT. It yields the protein CASSYSVRTEAFF.

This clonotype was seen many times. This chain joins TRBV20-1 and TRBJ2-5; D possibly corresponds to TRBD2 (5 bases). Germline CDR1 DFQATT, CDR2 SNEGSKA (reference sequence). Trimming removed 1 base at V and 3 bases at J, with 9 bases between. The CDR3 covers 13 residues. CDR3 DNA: TGCAGTGCTAGAGGACACGGGAAAGAGACCCAGTACTTC. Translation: CSARGHGKETQYF.